This entry lists 27 T cell receptor beta chains sequenced from one sample in a study of a mutant IDH1 vaccine in newly diagnosed glioma. Specified time point: week 35, safety follow-up. It was 300 ug of mutant IDH1 20-mer peptide that made up each vaccine dose, given with topical imiquimod. Their antigens are not known. TCRdb keeps only in-frame clones here, not all; method: immunoSEQ multiplex PCR. The repertoire includes tens of thousands of clones, 81% of them detected once, and around 4.5% sits in the top ten. The sequencing used PBMCs, collected from a glioma patient whose treatment included an IDH1 peptide vaccine. Receptors were obtained from a woman aged 40 to 49 with glioma. Some clones in this sample may be carry-over from other donors' samples.

The chain combines TRBV6-5 with TRBJ1-3; D unclear. Trimming stripped 0 bases from V and 0 bases from J, with 9 bases between. Germline values: CDR1 MNHEY, CDR2 SVGAGI. The length of the CDR3 is 16 residues. For the CDR3, the DNA is TGTGCCAGCAGTTACTCGAGAGGGTACTCTGGAAACACCATATATTTT. This codes for CASSYSRGYSGNTIYF.

This clone was counted a few times. The V and J genes are TRBV27 and TRBJ1-2; D is undetermined. The CDR3 length is 13 residues. Germline V gene data show CDR1 as MNHEY and CDR2 as SMNVEV (reference sequence). Trimming cost V 2 bases and J 0 bases, with 4 bases left between them. The CDR3: CASSLGANYGYTF. Written as DNA, the CDR3 is TGTGCCAGCAGTTTAGGCGCTAACTATGGCTACACCTTC.

This chain connects TRBV7-2 to TRBJ2-2, with D possibly matching TRBD1 (5 bases). Trimming cost V 2 bases and J 1 base, with 8 bases left between them. The CDR3 spans 15 residues. Germline V gene sequence: CDR1 SGHTA, CDR2 FQGNSA. This CDR3 is CASSLRGQNTGELFF. The CDR3 bases are TGTGCCAGCAGCTTACGAGGACAGAACACCGGGGAGCTGTTTTTT.

V and J are TRBV7-9 and TRBJ1-1; 11 bases map to TRBD1. This CDR3 has 18 amino acids. V gave up 5 bases and J gave up 7 bases; unmatched junction bases: 18. Germline CDR1 is SEHNR and CDR2 is FQNEAQ (reference sequence). The CDR3 DNA is TGTGCCAGCAGCACACAGCCCGGGACAGGGGGACTTTTATATGAAGCTTTCTTT. Encoded protein: CASSTQPGTGGLLYEAFF.

This clone was counted a single time. The CDR3 sequence is CASSLASGETQYF. CDR3 nucleotide sequence: TGTGCCAGCAGCTTAGCTTCTGGGGAGACCCAGTACTTC. The chain recombines TRBV7-2 with TRBJ2-5, with D unclear. This CDR3 has 13 residues. Germline V gene data show CDR1 as SGHTA and CDR2 as FQGNSA. V shed 0 bases and J shed 5 bases, with 7 bases lying between them. Full variable domain (remainder filled in from reference TRBV7-2 and TRBJ2-5): GAGVSQSPSNKVTEKGKDVELRCDPISGHTALYWYRQSLGQGLEFLIYFQGNSAPDKSGLPSDRFSAERTGGSVSTLTIQRTQQEDSAVYLCASSLASGETQYFGPGTRLLVL.

This clone was recorded once. The rearrangement joins TRBV27 to TRBJ2-1, with TRBD2 identical over 13 bases. Germline V CDR1 and CDR2: MNHEY, SMNVEV (reference sequence). Trimming took 6 bases from V and 5 from J; bases not matched to a gene: 4. The CDR3 contains 15 residues. The CDR3 DNA reads TGTGCCAGCAGCCCGGGACTAGCGGGGAACAATGAGCAGTTCTTC. This codes for CASSPGLAGNNEQFF.

The chain carries TRBV4-1 and TRBJ1-5; D gene ambiguous. Per germline, CDR1 MGHRA and CDR2 YSYEKL. The CDR3 spans 15 residues. Trimming took off 2 bases at V and 7 bases at J, with 15 bases between the two ends. The CDR3 DNA is TGCGCCAGCAGCCAACGGTTGGAGGTGAGCCAGCCCCAGCATTTT. Its protein is CASSQRLEVSQPQHF.

This sequence joins TRBV23-1 and TRBJ1-1; 7 bases line up with TRBD1. TRBV23-1 carries the ORF label, with uncertain function. Germline trimming cut 4 bases from V and 1 base from J; bases unmatched to any gene: 12. The CDR3 loop spans 17 amino acids. CDR3 sequence reads: CASSPGTDSIRNTEAFF. DNA of the CDR3: TGCGCCAGCAGTCCCGGGACAGACTCCATAAGGAACACTGAAGCTTTCTTT.

This clone turned up a few times. V gene TRBV28 combines with J gene TRBJ2-2; D may be TRBD1 (6 bases). Trimming removed 6 bases at V and 4 bases at J, with 9 bases between. The CDR3 spans 13 residues. Germline V CDR1 and CDR2: MDHEN, SYDVKM. The CDR3 nucleotides read TGTGCCAGCAGCCTGGACAGCACCGGGGAGCTGTTTTTT. As protein: CASSLDSTGELFF.

The chain combines TRBV25-1 with TRBJ2-5; weak D call: TRBD1 (8 bases). This CDR3 has 15 residues. V dropped 8 bases and J dropped 4 bases, with 20 bases sitting between them. From germline, CDR1 is MGHDK and CDR2 SYGVNS. Here the CDR3 reads CASRVQGGWVETQYF. The CDR3 region has the DNA TGTGCCAGCCGTGTACAGGGGGGGTGGGTAGAGACCCAGTACTTC. Filled out from reference TRBV25-1 and TRBJ2-5, the complete variable domain reads EADIYQTPRYLVIGTGKKITLECSQTMGHDKMYWYQQDPGMELHLIHYSYGVNSTEKGDLSSESTVSRIRTEHFPLTLESARPSHTSQYLCASRVQGGWVETQYFGPGTRLLVL.

The chain joins TRBV5-4 to TRBJ1-4; D is undetermined. Per germline, CDR1 SGHNT and CDR2 YYREEE (reference sequence). This CDR3 is 15 amino acids long. V was pared by 4 bases and J by 8 bases, with 18 bases between. CDR3 amino acids: CASSQIGLRQEKLFF. CDR3 nucleotides: TGTGCCAGCAGCCAGATCGGACTCAGGCAAGAAAAACTGTTTTTT.

The CDR3 DNA reads TGTGCCAGCAGCTTGAAGGACAGTCGGCCCCAAGAGACCCAGTACTTC. Protein product: CASSLKDSRPQETQYF. The chain combines TRBV5-4 with TRBJ2-5, with TRBD1 as a possible D gene (6 bases). The germline V gene encodes CDR1 SGHNT and CDR2 YYREEE (reference sequence). This CDR3 region has 16 residues. Between the trimmed V and J ends, which lost 1 base and 1 base, there was a span of 14 bases. Full variable domain (remainder filled in from reference TRBV5-4 and TRBJ2-5): ETGVTQSPTHLIKTRGQQVTLRCSSQSGHNTVSWYQQALGQGPQFIFQYYREEENGRGNFPPRFSGLQFPNYSSELNVNALELDDSALYLCASSLKDSRPQETQYFGPGTRLLVL.

This chain links TRBV6-6 with TRBJ2-2; TRBD1 matches at 9 bases. The CDR3 spans 16 residues. Germline V lookup: CDR1 MNHNY, CDR2 SVGAGI (reference sequence). With 2 bases clipped from V and 7 bases from J, the junction kept 8 bases outside the gene matches. CDR3 amino acids: CASSYGRDRVNGELFF. CDR3 sequence (DNA): TGTGCCAGCAGTTACGGGCGGGACAGGGTTAACGGGGAGCTGTTTTTT.

Regarding this clone: The junction departs from the called germline gene at one end, perhaps through a read error. The rearrangement links TRBV7-7 to TRBJ2-7, with D possibly TRBD1 on 6 matching bases. Per germline, CDR1 SSHAT and CDR2 FNYEAQ (reference sequence). The CDR3 length is 15 residues. The CDR3 nucleotides read TGTGCTAGCAGCTTAGTACAGGGACCTATCCACGAGCAGTACTTC. It translates to CASSLVQGPIHEQYF.

This clone is medium-sized. V and J are TRBV27 and TRBJ2-7, with 9 bases aligning to TRBD1. The CDR3 totals 16 residues. The germline gives CDR1 MNHEY, CDR2 SMNVEV (reference sequence). Trimming cost V 5 bases and J 6 bases; bases outside gene matches: 14. CDR3 amino acids: CASSKGPGQGMVEQYF. In DNA, the CDR3 is TGTGCCAGCAGTAAAGGACCGGGACAGGGTATGGTCGAGCAGTACTTC.

The J gene is TRBJ1-2, the V gene TRBV27; the D is unclear. Germline V lookup: CDR1 MNHEY, CDR2 SMNVEV (reference sequence). The CDR3 covers 12 residues. Trimming cost V 8 bases and J 7 bases, with 14 bases left between them. DNA of the CDR3: TGTGCCAGCGGGCATTGGCGAAGTGGCTACACCTTC. This encodes CASGHWRSGYTF.

This chain links TRBV10-3 with TRBJ2-3; TRBD2 aligns across 9 bases. The CDR3 length is 13 residues. Germline CDR1 reads ENHRY; CDR2 reads SYGVKD. The V and J ends lost 10 bases and 4 bases, in that order; junction bases with no gene match: 6. The CDR3 reads CANQAGGADTQYF. The CDR3 bases are TGTGCCAACCAAGCGGGGGGCGCAGATACGCAGTATTTT.

The genes are TRBV7-9 and TRBJ2-5; D not resolved. The germline gives CDR1 SEHNR, CDR2 FQNEAQ (reference sequence). The CDR3 extends over 15 amino acids. V shed 5 bases and J shed 2 bases, with 15 bases lying between them. The CDR3 protein is CASSPPGRDQETQYF. In nucleotides, the CDR3 is TGTGCCAGCAGCCCCCCGGGCAGAGATCAAGAGACCCAGTACTTC. Drawing the rest from reference TRBV7-9 and TRBJ2-5, the complete variable domain is DTGVSQNPRHKITKRGQNVTFRCDPISEHNRLYWYRQTLGQGPEFLTYFQNEAQLEKSRLLSDRFSAERPKGSFSTLEIQRTEQGDSAMYLCASSPPGRDQETQYFGPGTRLLVL.

The V and J genes are TRBV6-6 and TRBJ2-7; 7 bases are a match to TRBD1. Germline V lookup: CDR1 MNHNY, CDR2 SVGAGI (reference sequence). The CDR3 runs 16 residues. V trimming: 6 bases; J trimming: 0 bases; junction bases outside the gene matches: 11. CDR3 residues: CASRRHGTEFSYEQYF. In DNA, the CDR3 is TGTGCCAGCAGGCGACACGGGACAGAGTTCTCCTACGAGCAGTACTTC.

This chain connects TRBV9 to TRBJ1-3, with D possibly TRBD1 on 5 matching bases. The V gene lost 0 bases and the J gene lost 3 bases, with 7 bases spanning the gap. This CDR3 comprises 14 residues. Germline lookup yields CDR1 SGDLS and CDR2 YYNGEE. CDR3 nucleotide sequence: TGTGCCAGCAGCGTAGCAGGGAGTGGAAACACCATATATTTT. Amino acids: CASSVAGSGNTIYF.

The chain is built from TRBV5-1 and TRBJ1-5, with D hard to call. Trimming shortened V by 0 bases and J by 8 bases, and 9 bases separated the two germline ends. The CDR3 has 13 amino acids. Germline V gene data show CDR1 as SGHRS and CDR2 as YFSETQ. In nucleotides, the CDR3 is TGCGCCAGCAGCTTGGGGGGTCGGGAGCCCCAGCATTTT. This gives the protein CASSLGGREPQHF.

V usage is TRBV19 and J usage is TRBJ1-4, with 7 bases aligning to TRBD1. V was pared by 4 bases and J by 1 base, with 6 bases of the junction left unmatched. This CDR3 is built from 16 residues. Germline V gene sequence: CDR1 LNHDA, CDR2 SQIVND (reference sequence). The DNA of the CDR3 is TGTGCCAGTAGTACCCCAAACAGGGGAACTAATGAAAAACTGTTTTTT. It translates to CASSTPNRGTNEKLFF.

As regards this clone: One end of the junction varies from germline; a read error may be responsible. This rearrangement joins TRBV7-7 to TRBJ1-2; D is undetermined. The CDR3 is 13 amino acids. CDR1 is SSHAT, CDR2 FNYEAQ, per germline (reference sequence). The CDR3 DNA reads as TGTGCTAGCAGCTTAGCAGCTAACTATGGCTACACCTTC. It codes for CASSLAANYGYTF.

The V call is TRBV23-1, the J call TRBJ1-4; D unclear. TRBV23-1 is recorded as an ORF, its role being uncertain. This CDR3 is built from 13 residues. DNA for the CDR3: TGCGCTTGGCGGGCCATCGGAGGGGAAAAACTGTTTTTT. The encoded protein is CAWRAIGGEKLFF.

The chain combines TRBV19 with TRBJ1-5, with D possibly being TRBD1 (5 bases). Germline CDR1 is LNHDA and CDR2 is SQIVND (reference sequence). This CDR3 is 14 amino acids long. The V and J ends lost 3 bases and 6 bases respectively, with 12 bases between them. The CDR3 loop reads CASSISQGGQPQHF. The CDR3 DNA reads as TGTGCCAGTAGTATCTCGCAGGGAGGTCAGCCCCAGCATTTT.

This chain links TRBV5-1 with TRBJ2-1, with D possibly being TRBD2 (6 bases). Deletions cut 2 bases from V and 8 bases from J, with 14 bases between. This CDR3 is 14 amino acids long. The V gene's germline CDR1 is SGHRS and CDR2 YFSETQ. The DNA for the CDR3 is TGCGCCAGCAGCTTAACCGGGAGAGTCTATGAGCAGTTCTTC. It specifies CASSLTGRVYEQFF.

The rearrangement joins TRBV4-2 to TRBJ2-7; possible D gene TRBD1, 6 bases. The V and J ends lost 1 base and 3 bases respectively, with 16 bases between them. CDR1 and CDR2 from the germline V gene are LGHNA and YNFKEQ. The CDR3 runs 16 residues. CDR3 amino acids: CASSQAFSGVNYEQYF. The CDR3 DNA reads TGTGCCAGCAGCCAAGCCTTCTCAGGGGTTAACTACGAGCAGTACTTC.